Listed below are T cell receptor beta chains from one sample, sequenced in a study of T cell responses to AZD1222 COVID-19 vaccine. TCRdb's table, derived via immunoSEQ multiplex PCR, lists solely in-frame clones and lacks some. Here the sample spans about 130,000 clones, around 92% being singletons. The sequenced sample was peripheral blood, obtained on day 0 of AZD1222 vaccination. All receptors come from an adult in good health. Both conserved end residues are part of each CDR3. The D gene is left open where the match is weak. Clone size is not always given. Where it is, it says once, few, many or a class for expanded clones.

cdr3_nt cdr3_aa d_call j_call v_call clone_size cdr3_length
TGTGCCAGCAGTGCCGACGGGAGTAACTATGGCTACACCTTC CASSADGSNYGYTF - TRBJ1-2 TRBV2 - 14
TGTGCCAGCAAAATAATGGGGGGCAACACCGGGGAGCTGTTTTTT CASKIMGGNTGELFF - TRBJ2-2 TRBV27 - 15
TGTGCCAGCAGCGCAGGACAGGGAAGCTCCTACAATGAGCAGTTCTTC CASSAGQGSSYNEQFF TRBD1 TRBJ2-1 TRBV2 - 16
TGTGCCAGTAGTGGAACCCTAGGGAGCACTGAAGCTTTCTTT CASSGTLGSTEAFF - TRBJ1-1 TRBV19 - 14
TGTGCCAGCAGCTTCACAGGGGACAATCAGCCCCAGCATTTT CASSFTGDNQPQHF TRBD1 TRBJ1-5 TRBV3-1/TRBV3-2 - 14
TGTGCCAGCAGGCGGACTAGCGGGAGCTCCAACGAGCAGTACTTC CASRRTSGSSNEQYF TRBD2 TRBJ2-7 TRBV5-4 - 15
TGTGCCAGCTCACCAAGCGGGCAGAAATATGGCTACACCTTC CASSPSGQKYGYTF - TRBJ1-2 TRBV18 - 14
TGTGCCAGCAGTTACTCGGGGGAGACCCAGTACTTC CASSYSGETQYF - TRBJ2-5 TRBV6-2/TRBV6-3 - 12
TGTGCCAGCAGCCAACTTCCTACCGGGGAGCTGTTTTTT CASSQLPTGELFF - TRBJ2-2 TRBV4-2 - 13
TGTGCCAGCAGCCACCTACAGGGGGCCGGGGAGCTGTTTTTT CASSHLQGAGELFF TRBD1 TRBJ2-2 TRBV3-1/TRBV3-2 - 14
TGTGCCAGTAGTATTCTAGGGGGGACTCCTGAAAAACTGTTTTTT CASSILGGTPEKLFF - TRBJ1-4 TRBV19 - 15
TGTGCCAGCAGCTCTGGGGGGTCCAATCAGCCCCAGCATTTT CASSSGGSNQPQHF - TRBJ1-5 TRBV5-4 - 14
TGTGCCAGCAGAAGACAGACGGGTCCAGGCTACACCTTC CASRRQTGPGYTF - TRBJ1-2 TRBV28 - 13
TGTGCCAGCAGCTTGCAGGGTTACGGGGAGCTGTTTTTT CASSLQGYGELFF - TRBJ2-2 TRBV7-2 - 13
TGTGCCAGCACCAGGGTGGGGGCTTCATTGAGCACTGAAGCTTTCTTT CASTRVGASLSTEAFF - TRBJ1-1 TRBV9 once 16
TGTGCCAGCGGGAGGGCCGGGACTAGTACATTTAAGGAGTACTTC CASGRAGTSTFKEYF TRBD2 TRBJ2-7 TRBV2 - 15
TGTGCCAGCAGCCTGGACAGGGGTCGCTCACCCCTCCACTTT CASSLDRGRSPLHF TRBD1 TRBJ1-6 TRBV6-5 - 14
TGTGCCAGCAGCTTTGGGGGGGGCGCGGAGCTGTTTTTT CASSFGGGAELFF - TRBJ2-2 TRBV7-8 - 13
TGTGCCAGCAGTAACACAGATACGCAGTATTTT CASSNTDTQYF - TRBJ2-3 TRBV28 - 11
TGCGCCAGCAGCTTGGACACAGATACGCAGTATTTT CASSLDTDTQYF - TRBJ2-3 TRBV5-1 - 12
TGTGCCAGCAGAGGGACAAGATATGGCTACACCTTC CASRGTRYGYTF - TRBJ1-2 TRBV7-9 few 12
TGTGCCAGTAGGAGGACTAGCGGGAGGACGAACACCGGGGAGCTGTTTTTT CASRRTSGRTNTGELFF TRBD2 TRBJ2-2 TRBV19 - 17
TGTGCCAGTAGTAAGTCCAGGGCTAGCGGGCAGATCCTAACCTACGAGCAGTACTTC CASSKSRASGQILTYEQYF TRBD2 TRBJ2-7 TRBV19 - 19
TGTGCCAGCTCACCAACTAGCGGGAGGAGGCGGAATGAGCAGTTCTTC CASSPTSGRRRNEQFF TRBD2 TRBJ2-1 TRBV18 - 16
TGTGCCAGCAGCGTAGAACAGGGGGGGACTGAAGCTTTCTTT CASSVEQGGTEAFF TRBD1 TRBJ1-1 TRBV9 - 14
TGTGCCAGCAGCGAACAGCTTAATACGCAGTATTTT CASSEQLNTQYF - TRBJ2-3 TRBV9 - 12
TGTGCCAGCATAGGGGGGGACTACGAGCAGTACTTC CASIGGDYEQYF - TRBJ2-7 TRBV2 - 12
TGCAGCGTTGAAGGGCTAGCGGGCGAGAATGAGCAGTTCTTC CSVEGLAGENEQFF TRBD2 TRBJ2-1 TRBV29-1 - 14
TGCAGCGTGAAGGTGACCTCCTACAATGAGCAGTTCTTC CSVKVTSYNEQFF - TRBJ2-1 TRBV29-1 - 13
TGCGCCAGCAGTGTGGCTAGTTCTGGGGCCAACGTCCTGACTTTC CASSVASSGANVLTF - TRBJ2-6 TRBV10-2 once 15
TGTGCCAGCCTTGGGACAGGAATTTCCTACGAGCAGTACTTC CASLGTGISYEQYF TRBD1 TRBJ2-7 TRBV28 - 14
TGTGCCATCAGTGAGTCGTCGGGTAGCAATCAGCCCCAGCATTTT CAISESSGSNQPQHF - TRBJ1-5 TRBV10-3 few 15
TGTGCCAGCAGTTGGACTAGCGGGAGGGCCGCCGGGGAGCTGTTTTTT CASSWTSGRAAGELFF TRBD2 TRBJ2-2 TRBV6-2/TRBV6-3 - 16
TGTGCCTCTAAAGGGTCTTCCTACAATGAGCAGTTCTTC CASKGSSYNEQFF - TRBJ2-1 TRBV28 - 13
TGTGCCAGCAGCGTAGGACTAGCGGGAGTGAACCAAGAGACCCAGTACTTC CASSVGLAGVNQETQYF TRBD2 TRBJ2-5 TRBV9 - 17
TGTGCCAGCAGCCAAGATTTTGCGGGGGGGCGCGGGCGCGAGCAGTACTTC CASSQDFAGGRGREQYF TRBD2 TRBJ2-7 TRBV4-2 - 17
TGTGCCAGCAGCTACCGGACTAGCGCAGAAGAGACCCAGTACTTC CASSYRTSAEETQYF TRBD2 TRBJ2-5 TRBV7-2 - 15
TGTGCCATCAGTGATCTAGGACAGGGGAACTATGGCTACACCTTC CAISDLGQGNYGYTF TRBD1 TRBJ1-2 TRBV10-3 - 15
TGTGCCAGCAGACAGGGCTACGAGCAGTACTTC CASRQGYEQYF - TRBJ2-7 TRBV5-6 - 11
TGTGCCAGCAGCCAAGGAAGGGGGGGTCGTGCTGAAGCTTTCTTT CASSQGRGGRAEAFF - TRBJ1-1 TRBV3-1/TRBV3-2 - 15
TGTGCCAGTAGTCCCCAGAGGGGCCCGGGAAACACCATATATTTT CASSPQRGPGNTIYF - TRBJ1-3 TRBV19 - 15
TGTGCCAGCAGAGAGACCTACGAGCAGTACTTC CASRETYEQYF - TRBJ2-7 TRBV28 - 11
TGTGCCAGCAGCCGGGGAGGGGGACTAGCGGTACCTAGCTCCTACAATGAGCAGTTCTTC CASSRGGGLAVPSSYNEQFF TRBD2 TRBJ2-1 TRBV4-2 - 20
TGTGCCACCAGTGAACTCGGACAGGGAAGGAACACCGGGGAGCTGTTTTTT CATSELGQGRNTGELFF TRBD1 TRBJ2-2 TRBV24-1 - 17
TGTGCCAGCAGCTTAAAGGCTACTATTGGTGGCTACACCTTC CASSLKATIGGYTF - TRBJ1-2 TRBV7-2 - 14
TGTGCCAGCAGTTACTCGTCAGGGGACACTGAAGCTTTCTTT CASSYSSGDTEAFF - TRBJ1-1 TRBV6-5 - 14
TGTGCCAGTAGGGCTCCTGGAGCTATGGCTGAGCAGTTCTTC CASRAPGAMAEQFF - TRBJ2-1 TRBV19 - 14
TGCGCCAGCAGCTCCACAGGGGATAGCAGGCTAACTGAAGCTTTCTTT CASSSTGDSRLTEAFF TRBD1 TRBJ1-1 TRBV5-1 once 16
TGTGCCAGCAGTACAGGGGGCTATGGCTACACCTTC CASSTGGYGYTF TRBD1 TRBJ1-2 TRBV28 once 12
TGTGCCAGCAGCCAAGAGGCGGTGAGCTCCTACGAGCAGTACTTC CASSQEAVSSYEQYF - TRBJ2-7 TRBV4-2 - 15
TGTGCCAGCAGCCAAGCGCCGGGACAGACCTACGAGCAGTACTTC CASSQAPGQTYEQYF TRBD1 TRBJ2-7 TRBV7-3 - 15
TGCGCCAGCAGCTTGAGCGGAATAGCGTCGAACACCGGGGAGCTGTTTTTT CASSLSGIASNTGELFF - TRBJ2-2 TRBV5-1 - 17
TGCGCCAGCAGCCAAGATAGCGGGAGGGGCCTTCCTCGGGACGAGCAGTACTTC CASSQDSGRGLPRDEQYF TRBD2 TRBJ2-7 TRBV4-3 - 18
TGTGCCACCAGTGGTGGGACTAGCGGGAGCAAGGGCACCGGGGAGCTGTTTTTT CATSGGTSGSKGTGELFF TRBD2 TRBJ2-2 TRBV24-1 - 18
TGTGCCAGCAGTGTATCGGTCCAAAGGGGGCAGTTCTTC CASSVSVQRGQFF - TRBJ2-1 TRBV2 - 13